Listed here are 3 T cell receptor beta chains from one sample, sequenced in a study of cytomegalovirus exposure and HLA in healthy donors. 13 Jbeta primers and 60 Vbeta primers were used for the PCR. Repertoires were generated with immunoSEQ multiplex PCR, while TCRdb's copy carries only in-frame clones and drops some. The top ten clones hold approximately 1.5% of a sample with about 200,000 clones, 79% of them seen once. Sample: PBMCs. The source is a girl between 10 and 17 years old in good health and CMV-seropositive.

For the CDR3, the DNA is TGTGCCAGCAGCCGATTACAGGGTTACGAGCAGTACTTC. This gives the protein CASSRLQGYEQYF. This chain joins TRBV27 and TRBJ2-7; possibly TRBD1 for D (6 bases). This CDR3 comprises 13 residues. CDR1 and CDR2 (germline): MNHEY, SMNVEV (reference sequence). V lost 6 bases and J 4 bases, leaving 13 bases between the germline ends.

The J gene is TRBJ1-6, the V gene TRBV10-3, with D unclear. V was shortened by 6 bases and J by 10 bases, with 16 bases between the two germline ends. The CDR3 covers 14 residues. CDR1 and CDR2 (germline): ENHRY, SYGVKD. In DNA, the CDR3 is TGTGCCATCAGCAAAGACCTCACGGGGTCACCCCTCCACTTT. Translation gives CAISKDLTGSPLHF.

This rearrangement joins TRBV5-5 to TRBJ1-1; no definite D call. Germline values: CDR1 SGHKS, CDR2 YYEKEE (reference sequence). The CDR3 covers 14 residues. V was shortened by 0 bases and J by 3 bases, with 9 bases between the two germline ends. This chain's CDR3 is CASSLEFIDTEAFF. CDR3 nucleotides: TGTGCCAGCAGCTTGGAATTTATAGACACTGAAGCTTTCTTT. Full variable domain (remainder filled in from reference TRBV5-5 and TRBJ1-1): DAGVTQSPTHLIKTRGQQVTLRCSPISGHKSVSWYQQVLGQGPQFIFQYYEKEERGRGNFPDRFSARQFPNYSSELNVNALLLGDSALYLCASSLEFIDTEAFFGQGTRLTVV.